This T cell receptor (beta chain) was sequenced for a study of CD8 T cells in Susac syndrome. This clonotype was seen a few times. When the RNA was reverse transcribed, random hexamers were used with an input of about 0.5 to 1 ug. TCRdb used MiXCR to reprocess the immunoSEQ multiplex PCR reads, holding one entry per CDR3 protein. This repertoire shows more than 55,000 distinct CDR3 sequences, more than 85% found once; its top ten account for approximately 0.25%. The germline CDR1 and CDR2 sequences are SQVTM and ANQGSEA. Trimming cost V 4 bases and J 3 bases, with 9 bases left between them. The CDR3 is 13 amino acids.

The chain employs TRBV29-1 and TRBJ1-4; D may be TRBD1 (6 bases). This receptor was identified in a human donor in good health. The source material was CD8+ T cells from PBMCs. CDR3 in DNA: TGCAGCGTTGTAGAGGGGGCTAATGAAAAACTGTTTTTT. This gives the protein CSVVEGANEKLFF.